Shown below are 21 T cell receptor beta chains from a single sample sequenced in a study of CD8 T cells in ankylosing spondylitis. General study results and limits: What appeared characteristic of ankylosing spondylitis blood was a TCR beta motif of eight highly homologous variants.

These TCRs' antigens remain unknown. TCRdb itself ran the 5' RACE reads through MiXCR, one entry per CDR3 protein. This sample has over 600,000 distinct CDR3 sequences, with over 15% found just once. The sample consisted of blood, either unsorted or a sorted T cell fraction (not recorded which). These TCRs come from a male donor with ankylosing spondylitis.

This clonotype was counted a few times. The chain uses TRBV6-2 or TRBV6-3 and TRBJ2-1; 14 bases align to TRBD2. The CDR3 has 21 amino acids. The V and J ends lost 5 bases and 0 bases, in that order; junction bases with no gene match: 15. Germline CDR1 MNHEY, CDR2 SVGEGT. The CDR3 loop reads CASSPPGTSGRPPTSYNEQFF. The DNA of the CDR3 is TGTGCCAGCAGTCCTCCCGGGACTAGCGGGAGACCGCCTACCTCCTACAATGAGCAGTTCTTC.

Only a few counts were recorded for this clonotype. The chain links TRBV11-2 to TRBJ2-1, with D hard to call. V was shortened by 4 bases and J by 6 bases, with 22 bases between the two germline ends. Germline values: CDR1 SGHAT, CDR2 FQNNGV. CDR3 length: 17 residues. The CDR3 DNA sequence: TGTGCCAGCAGCTACCCTCTACCCACCCACTTCCCCAATGAGCAGTTCTTC. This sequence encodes CASSYPLPTHFPNEQFF. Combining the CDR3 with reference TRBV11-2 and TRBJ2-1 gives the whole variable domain EAGVAQSPRYKIIEKRQSVAFWCNPISGHATLYWYQQILGQGPKLLIQFQNNGVVDDSQLPKDRFSAERLKGVDSTLKIQPAKLEDSAVYLCASSYPLPTHFPNEQFFGPGTRLTVL.

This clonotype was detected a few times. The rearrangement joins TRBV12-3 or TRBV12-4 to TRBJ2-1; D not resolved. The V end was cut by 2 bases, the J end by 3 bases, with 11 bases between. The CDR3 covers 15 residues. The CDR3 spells CASSLIGLFYNEQFF. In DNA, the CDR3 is TGTGCCAGCAGTTTAATTGGCCTCTTCTACAATGAGCAGTTCTTC.

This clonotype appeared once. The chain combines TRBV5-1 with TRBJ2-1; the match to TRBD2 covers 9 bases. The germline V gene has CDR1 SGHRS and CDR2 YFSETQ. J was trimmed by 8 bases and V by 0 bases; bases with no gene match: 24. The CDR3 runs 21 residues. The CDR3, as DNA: TGCGCCAGCAGCTTGGGGGGGGCTAGCGGGATCCCCCCCCATGGGCGTGATGAGCAGTTCTTC. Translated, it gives CASSLGGASGIPPHGRDEQFF.

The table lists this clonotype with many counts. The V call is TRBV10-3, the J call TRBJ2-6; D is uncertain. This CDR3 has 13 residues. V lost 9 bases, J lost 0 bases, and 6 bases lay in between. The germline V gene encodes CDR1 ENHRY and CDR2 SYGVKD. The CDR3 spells CAIWSSGANVLTF. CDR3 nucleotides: TGTGCCATATGGAGCTCTGGGGCCAACGTCCTGACTTTC.

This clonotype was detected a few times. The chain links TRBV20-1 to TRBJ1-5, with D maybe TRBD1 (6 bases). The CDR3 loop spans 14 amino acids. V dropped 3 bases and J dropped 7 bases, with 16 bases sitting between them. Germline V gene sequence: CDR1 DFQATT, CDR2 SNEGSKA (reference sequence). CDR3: CSARDQTGLQPQHF. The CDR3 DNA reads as TGCAGTGCTAGGGATCAGACAGGTTTGCAGCCCCAGCATTTT.

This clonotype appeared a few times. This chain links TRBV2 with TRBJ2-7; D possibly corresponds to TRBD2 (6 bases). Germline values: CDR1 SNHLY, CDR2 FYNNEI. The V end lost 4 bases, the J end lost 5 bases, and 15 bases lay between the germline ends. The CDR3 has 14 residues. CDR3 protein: CASSAPPGEHEQYF. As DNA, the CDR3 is TGTGCCAGCAGTGCCCCCCCGGGGGAGCACGAGCAGTACTTC.

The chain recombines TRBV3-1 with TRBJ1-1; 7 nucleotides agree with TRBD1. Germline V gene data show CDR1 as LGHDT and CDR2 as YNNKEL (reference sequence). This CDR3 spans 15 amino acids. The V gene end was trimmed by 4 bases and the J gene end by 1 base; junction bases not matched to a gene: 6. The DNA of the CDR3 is TGTGCCAGCAGCCCAAAACAGGGGTCGAACACTGAAGCTTTCTTT. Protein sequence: CASSPKQGSNTEAFF.

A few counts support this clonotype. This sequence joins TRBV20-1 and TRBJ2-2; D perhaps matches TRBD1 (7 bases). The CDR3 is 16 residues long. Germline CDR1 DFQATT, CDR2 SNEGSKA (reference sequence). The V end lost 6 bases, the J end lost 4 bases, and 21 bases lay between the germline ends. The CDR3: CSATGAGKLPTGELFF. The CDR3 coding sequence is TGCAGTGCCACAGGGGCGGGAAAACTTCCCACCGGGGAGCTGTTTTTT.

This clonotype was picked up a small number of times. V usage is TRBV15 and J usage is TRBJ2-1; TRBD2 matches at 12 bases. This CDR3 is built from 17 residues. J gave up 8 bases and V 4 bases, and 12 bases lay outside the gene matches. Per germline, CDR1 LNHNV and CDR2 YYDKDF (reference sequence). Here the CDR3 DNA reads TGTGCCACCAGCACAACACTAGCGGGGGGCCGGGTGGATGAGCAGTTCTTC. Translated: CATSTTLAGGRVDEQFF.

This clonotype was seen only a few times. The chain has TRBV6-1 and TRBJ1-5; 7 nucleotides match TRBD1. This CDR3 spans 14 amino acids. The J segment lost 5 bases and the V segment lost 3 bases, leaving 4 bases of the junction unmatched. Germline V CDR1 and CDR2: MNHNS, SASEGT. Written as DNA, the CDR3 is TGTGCCAGCAGTGACAGGGGGGAAGATCAGCCCCAGCATTTT. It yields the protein CASSDRGEDQPQHF.

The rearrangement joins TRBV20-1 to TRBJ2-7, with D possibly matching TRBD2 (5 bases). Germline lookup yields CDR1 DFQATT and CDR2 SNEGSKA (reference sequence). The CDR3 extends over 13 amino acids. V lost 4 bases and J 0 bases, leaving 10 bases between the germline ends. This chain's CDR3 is CSATGRDSYEQYF. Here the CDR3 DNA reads TGCAGTGCTACGGGGAGAGACTCCTACGAGCAGTACTTC.

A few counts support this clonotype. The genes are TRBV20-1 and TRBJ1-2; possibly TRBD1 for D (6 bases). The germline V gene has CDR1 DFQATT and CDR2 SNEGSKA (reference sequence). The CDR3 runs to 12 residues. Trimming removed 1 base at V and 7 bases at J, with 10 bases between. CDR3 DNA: TGCAGTGCTAGAGCCGGAGGGGGTGGCTACACCTTC. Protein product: CSARAGGGGYTF.

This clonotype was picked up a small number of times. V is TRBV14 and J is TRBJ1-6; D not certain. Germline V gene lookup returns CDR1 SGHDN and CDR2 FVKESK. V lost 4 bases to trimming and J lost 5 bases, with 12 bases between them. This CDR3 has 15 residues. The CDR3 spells CASSPRASDNSPLHF. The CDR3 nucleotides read TGTGCCAGCAGCCCCCGGGCCTCGGATAATTCACCCCTCCACTTT.

The CDR3 region is CASSPRGGSSYNEQFF. The CDR3 DNA follows: TGTGCCAGCAGCCCCAGGGGGGGGAGCTCCTACAATGAGCAGTTCTTC. The chain has TRBV7-9 and TRBJ2-1; D may be TRBD1 or TRBD2 (7 bases each). This CDR3 comprises 16 residues. V was cut by 5 bases and J by 0 bases, with 14 bases left in between. Germline lookup yields CDR1 SEHNR and CDR2 FQNEAQ (reference sequence).

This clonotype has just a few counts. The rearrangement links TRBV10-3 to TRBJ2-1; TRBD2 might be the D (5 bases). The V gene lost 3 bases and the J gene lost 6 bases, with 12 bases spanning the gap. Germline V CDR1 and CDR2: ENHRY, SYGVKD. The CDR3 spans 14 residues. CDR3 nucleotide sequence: TGTGCCATCAGTGAAGAGGGAAATGGCAATGAGCAGTTCTTC. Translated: CAISEEGNGNEQFF.

CDR3 sequence (DNA): TGCAGTGCCCCCGGGCTACTGAGCTCCTATAATTCACCCCTCCACTTT. It encodes CSAPGLLSSYNSPLHF. The V and J genes are TRBV20-1 and TRBJ1-6, with D uncertain. The germline V and J ends were trimmed by 6 bases and 0 bases, with 15 bases remaining between them. This CDR3 spans 16 amino acids. Per the germline V gene, CDR1 is DFQATT and CDR2 is SNEGSKA (reference sequence).

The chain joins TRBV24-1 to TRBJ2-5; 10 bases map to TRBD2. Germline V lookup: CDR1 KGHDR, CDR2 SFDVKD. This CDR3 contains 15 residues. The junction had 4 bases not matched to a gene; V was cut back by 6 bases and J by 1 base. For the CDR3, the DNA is TGTGCCACCAGTAGCGGGAGGGAGCCCCAAGAGACCCAGTACTTC. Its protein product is CATSSGREPQETQYF.

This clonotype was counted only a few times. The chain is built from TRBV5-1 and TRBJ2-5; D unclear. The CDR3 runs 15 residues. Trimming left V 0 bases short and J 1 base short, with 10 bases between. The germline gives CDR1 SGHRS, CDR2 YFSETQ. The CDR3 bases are TGCGCCAGCAGCTTGGTAGACGACGCCCAAGAGACCCAGTACTTC. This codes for CASSLVDDAQETQYF.

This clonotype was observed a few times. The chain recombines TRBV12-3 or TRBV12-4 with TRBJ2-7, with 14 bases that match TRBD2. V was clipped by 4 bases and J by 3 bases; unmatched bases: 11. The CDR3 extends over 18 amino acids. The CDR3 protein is CASSSLGLAGEGDYEQYF. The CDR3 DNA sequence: TGTGCCAGCAGTTCCCTGGGACTAGCGGGAGAGGGTGACTACGAGCAGTACTTC.

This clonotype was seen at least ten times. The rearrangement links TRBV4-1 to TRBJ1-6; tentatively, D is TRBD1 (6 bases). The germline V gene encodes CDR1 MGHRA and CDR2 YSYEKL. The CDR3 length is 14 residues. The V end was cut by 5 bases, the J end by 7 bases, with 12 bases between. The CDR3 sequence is CASSAGDTNSPLHF. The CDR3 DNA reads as TGCGCCAGCAGCGCGGGGGACACCAATTCACCCCTCCACTTT.